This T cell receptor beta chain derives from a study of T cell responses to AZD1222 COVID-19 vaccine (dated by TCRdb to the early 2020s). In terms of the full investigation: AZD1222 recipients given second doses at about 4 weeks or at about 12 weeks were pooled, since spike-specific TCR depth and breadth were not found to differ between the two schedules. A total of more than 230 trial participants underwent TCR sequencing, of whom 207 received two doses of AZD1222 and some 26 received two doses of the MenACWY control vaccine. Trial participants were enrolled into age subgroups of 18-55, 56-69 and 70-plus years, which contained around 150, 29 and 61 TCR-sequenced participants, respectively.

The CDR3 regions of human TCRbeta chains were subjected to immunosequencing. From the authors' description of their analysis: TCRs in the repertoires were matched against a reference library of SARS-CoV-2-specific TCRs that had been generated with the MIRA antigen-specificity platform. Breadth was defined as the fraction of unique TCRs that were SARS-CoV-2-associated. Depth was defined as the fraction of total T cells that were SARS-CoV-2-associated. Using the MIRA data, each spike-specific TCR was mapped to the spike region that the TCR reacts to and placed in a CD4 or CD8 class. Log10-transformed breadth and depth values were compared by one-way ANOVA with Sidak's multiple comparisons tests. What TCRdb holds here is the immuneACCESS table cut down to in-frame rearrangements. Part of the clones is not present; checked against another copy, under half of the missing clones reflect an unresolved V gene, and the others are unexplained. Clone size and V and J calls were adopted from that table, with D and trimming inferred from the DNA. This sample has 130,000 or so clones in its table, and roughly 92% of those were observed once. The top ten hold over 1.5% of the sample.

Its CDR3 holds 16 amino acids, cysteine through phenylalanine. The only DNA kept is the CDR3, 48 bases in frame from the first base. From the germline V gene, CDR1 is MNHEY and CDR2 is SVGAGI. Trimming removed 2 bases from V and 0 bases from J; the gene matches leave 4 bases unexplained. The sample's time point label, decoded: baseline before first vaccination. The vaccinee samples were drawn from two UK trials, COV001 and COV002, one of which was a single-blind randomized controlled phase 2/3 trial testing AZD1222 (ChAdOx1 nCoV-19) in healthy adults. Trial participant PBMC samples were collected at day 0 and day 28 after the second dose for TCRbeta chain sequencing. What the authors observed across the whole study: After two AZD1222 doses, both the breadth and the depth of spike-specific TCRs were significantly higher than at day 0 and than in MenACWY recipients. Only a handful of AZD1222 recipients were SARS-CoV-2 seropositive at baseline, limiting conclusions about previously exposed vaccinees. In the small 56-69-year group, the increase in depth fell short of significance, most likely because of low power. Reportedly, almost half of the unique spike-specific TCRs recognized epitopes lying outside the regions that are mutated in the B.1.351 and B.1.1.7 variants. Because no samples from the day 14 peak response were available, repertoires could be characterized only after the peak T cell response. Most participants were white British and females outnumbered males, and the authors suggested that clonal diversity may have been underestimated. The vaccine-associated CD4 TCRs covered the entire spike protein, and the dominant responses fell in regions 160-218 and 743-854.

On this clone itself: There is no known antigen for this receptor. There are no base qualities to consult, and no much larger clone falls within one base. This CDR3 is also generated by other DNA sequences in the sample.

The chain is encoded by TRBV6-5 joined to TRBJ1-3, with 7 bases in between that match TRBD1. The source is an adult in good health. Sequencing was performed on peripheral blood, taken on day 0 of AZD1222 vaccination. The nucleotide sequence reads TGTGCCAGCAGTTACAGCGCAGGGGGCTCTGGAAACACCATATATTTT. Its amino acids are CASSYSAGGSGNTIYF.